This TCR beta chain was captured in a study of T-cell memory formation after mild COVID-19. In the study overall: TCR clustering was largely donor specific.

The ends lost 5 bases at V and 5 bases at J; junction bases unmatched: 7. The CDR3 extends over 15 amino acids. CDR1 and CDR2 (germline): SGHTA, FQGNSA. Amplification by 5'RACE using constant-segment primers produced TCR alpha and TCR beta cDNA libraries that carried sample barcodes and UMIs. TCRdb used MiXCR to reprocess the 5' RACE reads, holding one entry per CDR3 protein. The data show about 140,000 distinct CDR3 sequences, 14% to 15% seen once. With respect to this clonotype: What it binds is not known.

Broader study findings: Pre-infection memory contained some responding clones, which suggested that cross-reactive memory had joined. Clones contracting across day 15 to 85 had a balanced CD4/CD8 profile; later expanding clones leaned CD4+.

The specimen sequenced was PBMCs or a T cell subset sorted from them (not recorded which). This chain links TRBV7-2 with TRBJ2-5; 11 bases are shared with TRBD1. The receptor was derived from an adult woman who had mild COVID-19 (a few samples of this study predate the infection). Cell type and time point are not known. CDR3 in amino acids: CASSGGQGAGETQYF. CDR3 in DNA: TGTGCCAGCAGCGGAGGACAGGGGGCGGGGGAGACCCAGTACTTC.